This TCR beta chain comes out of a study of T-cell memory formation after mild COVID-19 (dated by TCRdb to the early 2020s). In the study overall: Most TCR sequence clusters were specific to one of the two donors. The cohort comprised two young, previously healthy adult volunteers, one female and one male. Longitudinal TCRalpha and TCRbeta repertoire sequencing tracked T-cell clones expanding and contracting after mild COVID-19 in a couple of donors.

This clonotype was observed at least ten times. The antigen this receptor binds is unknown. Within one base of it there is no much larger clone, and no base qualities were kept. Results the study describes overall, beyond this receptor: Contracting CD4+ clones were found mainly in CM and EM memory subsets, while CD8+ clones were enriched in EMRA. Some responding clones were found in pre-infection memory, which suggests that pre-existing cross-reactive memory T cells took part in the SARS-CoV-2 response. From day 15 to 85, contracting clones showed balanced CD4/CD8 phenotypes, whereas a second wave of clones that expanded from day 15 to 37 leaned towards CD4+. The second-wave clones that peaked on day 37 were not confirmed to be SARS-CoV-2 specific. Only a couple of mild cases were covered in the study, and larger cohorts including severe cases with pre-infection samples were considered necessary.

Sequencing was carried out with an Illumina NovaSeq 6000. TCRalpha and TCRbeta cDNA libraries were constructed by 5'RACE with constant-segment primers, with sample barcodes and unique molecular identifiers being introduced. Trizol reagent was used to extract RNA from every sample. The libraries were amplified in two PCR steps, and the second step added a second sample barcode and Illumina TruSeq adapters. The libraries were sequenced on an Illumina NovaSeq using 2 x 150 bp paired-end reads. For the original study's pipeline: Demultiplexing of reads and collapsing into UMI-guided consensus sequences were performed with migec v1.2.7. Using mixcr v2.1.11, UMI consensuses were aligned to TRA and TRB V and J templates and then assembled into clonotypes. A clonotype was counted as expanded or contracted only when both edgeR and NoisET called the clonotype significant, with the noise models trained on biological replicates. For edgeR calls, a false discovery rate-adjusted p below 0.01 and a log2 fold-change threshold of 1 were applied. PCA with hierarchical clustering of max-normalized trajectories of the 1000 most abundant clonotypes was used as exploratory dynamics analysis. Separately sequenced CD4+ and CD8+ repertoires were used to assign a CD4 or CD8 phenotype to each responding clone. Clones were called with MiXCR by TCRdb after fastp trimmed the public reads at Q25, and only in-frame beta chains were retained. Identical CDR3 proteins give one entry, which carries the most common genes and DNA. The V and J calls here are based on TCRdb, not the publication. This sample gives fewer than 450,000 distinct CDR3 sequences in total; around 20% of them show up just once. About 12% of the sample is held by the ten biggest clonotypes.

PBMCs were isolated by Ficoll-Paque density gradient centrifugation. The junction shows trimming of 0 bases on V and 3 bases on J, and the gene matches do not reach 13 bases of it. The CDR3 goes from the cysteine to the phenylalanine over 18 residues. Just CDR3 DNA is preserved here, 54 bases in frame from base 1. CDR1 and CDR2, looked up from the germline V gene (reference sequence), are MNHNY and SVGAGI. Sequenced: PBMCs or a T cell subset sorted from them (not recorded which). The chain links TRBV6-6 with TRBJ2-7; 8 junctional bases match TRBD1. The sequence was collected from an adult woman who had mild COVID-19 (a few samples of this study predate the infection). The sample titles of this study are shuffled in the database, so cell type and time point are left out; the donor was told from shared clones. CDR3 reads: CASSYSTDREVGYYEQYF. The nucleotide sequence reads TGTGCCAGCAGTTACTCGACGGACAGGGAAGTGGGCTACTACGAGCAGTACTTC.